Listed here are 13 T cell receptor beta chains from one sample, sequenced in a study of blood T cells in healthy people across ages. Then a second PCR, running about 6 to 12 cycles, was carried out with a sample-barcoded 5' primer and a J-beta primer mix. One entry per CDR3 protein, called by TCRdb with MiXCR from the 5' RACE reads. The data show roughly 700,000 distinct CDR3 sequences, with around 45% seen just once and roughly 34% held by the top ten. The sequenced sample consisted of blood. The receptors were gathered from a woman aged 55-70 years in good health.

V is TRBV29-1 and J is TRBJ2-7; no definite D call. The CDR3 extends over 13 amino acids. Between the trimmed V and J ends, which lost 2 bases and 7 bases, there was a span of 15 bases. CDR1 is SQVTM and CDR2 is ANQGSEA in the germline V gene. CDR3 residues: CSVERLGSGEQYF. The CDR3 bases are TGCAGCGTTGAAAGGCTTGGTTCCGGTGAGCAGTACTTC.

There are many counts of this clonotype. This chain connects TRBV20-1 to TRBJ2-3, with 8 bases lining up with TRBD1. The CDR3 is 13 residues long. Per the germline V gene, CDR1 is DFQATT and CDR2 is SNEGSKA (reference sequence). Trimming took 4 bases from V and 1 from J; bases not matched to a gene: 1. CDR3: CSAKTGGTDTQYF. CDR3 coding DNA: TGCAGTGCTAAGACAGGGGGCACAGATACGCAGTATTTT.

The chain links TRBV29-1 to TRBJ2-7, with D perhaps TRBD1 (6 bases). The ends were cut back, 5 bases at V and 4 bases at J, with 15 bases in the middle. Germline V lookup: CDR1 SQVTM, CDR2 ANQGSEA. The CDR3 spans 13 residues. CDR3 residues: CSVPWGPGYEQYF. DNA for the CDR3: TGCAGCGTTCCCTGGGGGCCGGGGTACGAGCAGTACTTC.

This clonotype was recorded a few times. V gene TRBV20-1 combines with J gene TRBJ2-7, with 15 bases that match TRBD2. The J call may be faulty, since TRBJ2-5 better matches the DNA end. The CDR3 consists of 16 residues. Germline loops: CDR1 DFQATT, CDR2 SNEGSKA (reference sequence). The DNA for the CDR3 is TGCAGTGCTCTGGGACTAGCGGGAGGCATTCTGAAGACCCAGTACTTC. Its translation is CSALGLAGGILKTQYF.

This chain's CDR3 is CASGIRQRGTYEQYF. CDR3 in DNA: TGTGCCAGCGGCATTAGACAGAGGGGAACCTACGAGCAGTACTTC. The chain uses TRBV7-2 and TRBJ2-7, with D perhaps given as TRBD1 or TRBD2 (5 bases each). V lost 8 bases and J lost 2, with 19 bases in between. The CDR3 covers 15 residues. From germline, CDR1 is SGHTA and CDR2 FQGNSA.

This clonotype was counted between two and nine times. The rearrangement joins TRBV7-2 to TRBJ2-1; maybe TRBD2 (6 bases). Germline loops: CDR1 SGHTA, CDR2 FQGNSA. V shed 5 bases and J shed 6 bases, with 14 bases lying between them. The CDR3 is 14 amino acids. CDR3 sequence (DNA): TGTGCCAGCAGCGTAACCGGGACTCTCAATGAGCAGTTCTTC. The encoded protein is CASSVTGTLNEQFF.

CDR3 protein: CASSSPGGTGAGYTF. The DNA of the CDR3 is TGTGCCAGCAGTTCCCCGGGGGGTACAGGCGCTGGCTACACCTTC. The V gene is TRBV6-5, the J gene TRBJ1-2; weak D call: TRBD1 (5 bases). Germline V lookup: CDR1 MNHEY, CDR2 SVGAGI. The CDR3 runs to 15 residues. V was cut by 4 bases and J by 7 bases, with 19 bases left in between.

V is TRBV27 and J is TRBJ1-1; maybe TRBD1 (5 bases). This CDR3 spans 16 amino acids. Trimming stripped 0 bases from V and 4 bases from J, with 15 bases between. The germline V gene has CDR1 MNHEY and CDR2 SMNVEV (reference sequence). The CDR3 loop is CASSLSQAFGITEAFF. CDR3 sequence (DNA): TGTGCCAGCAGTTTATCACAGGCTTTCGGTATCACTGAAGCTTTCTTT.

The genes are TRBV25-1 and TRBJ2-1, with a weak D call TRBD1 (6 bases). V shed 3 bases and J shed 7 bases, with 13 bases lying between them. This CDR3 spans 14 amino acids. Germline CDR1 reads MGHDK; CDR2 reads SYGVNS. CDR3 in amino acids: CASSDPIQGNEQFF. CDR3 DNA: TGTGCCAGCAGTGATCCGATCCAGGGGAATGAGCAGTTCTTC. Supplemented by reference TRBV25-1 and TRBJ2-1, the full variable domain reads EADIYQTPRYLVIGTGKKITLECSQTMGHDKMYWYQQDPGMELHLIHYSYGVNSTEKGDLSSESTVSRIRTEHFPLTLESARPSHTSQYLCASSDPIQGNEQFFGPGTRLTVL.

The chain recombines TRBV5-1 with TRBJ2-5; the D gene is possibly TRBD1 (6 bases). The ends were cut back, 0 bases at V and 7 bases at J, with 13 bases in the middle. CDR1 and CDR2 from the germline V gene are SGHRS and YFSETQ. This CDR3 contains 14 residues. As DNA, the CDR3 is TGCGCCAGCAGCTTGGATCCAGGGGTAGGGACCCAGTACTTC. It translates to CASSLDPGVGTQYF.

V usage is TRBV21-1 and J usage is TRBJ2-1; TRBD1, the table's D call, was not compared with the DNA. TRBV21-1 counts as a pseudogene. There are 17 residues in the CDR3. The CDR3 sequence: CASSKAHWDREANEQFF. CDR3 bases: TGTGCCAGCAGCAAAGCGCATTGGGACAGGGAGGCCAATGAGCAGTTCTTC.

The chain joins TRBV10-3 to TRBJ2-7, with 8 nucleotides matching TRBD2. The length of the CDR3 is 14 residues. Germline CDR1 and CDR2: ENHRY and SYGVKD. V was pared by 6 bases and J by 0 bases, with 4 bases of the junction left unmatched. CDR3 sequence reads: CAIRESGSSYEQYF. CDR3 nucleotides: TGTGCCATCAGGGAGAGCGGGAGCTCCTACGAGCAGTACTTC.

The chain uses TRBV5-6 and TRBJ2-7; TRBD2 matches at 8 bases. This CDR3 has 15 residues. Losses at the gene ends were 1 base for V and 3 bases for J; bases not matched to a gene: 6. Germline lookup yields CDR1 SGHDT and CDR2 YYEEEE. DNA of the CDR3: TGTGCCAGCAGCTTGCGGGGGCTAGCGGGCTACGAGCAGTACTTC. It is translated as CASSLRGLAGYEQYF.